The entry below describes one T cell receptor beta chain. The data were taken from a study of blood T cell repertoires in COVID-19. This CDR3 is built from 15 residues. CDR1 is SGHKS and CDR2 is YYEKEE in the germline V gene (reference sequence). V shed 1 base and J 5 bases; nucleotides not matched to a gene: 8. In the source study's methods: Using reference gene primer amplification, nucleated cell counts were estimated. Clones were sequenced by immunoSEQ multiplex PCR, and TCRdb holds only the in-frame ones, with some missing. That table gives V, J and clone size, and the DNA gave D and trimming. This table has around 450,000 clones, about 90% appearing once.

The V and J genes are TRBV5-5 and TRBJ2-7; 8 bases are shared with TRBD1. Sequencing input: PBMCs or T cells enriched from blood (not recorded which). This TCR was sampled from a woman under 30 with acute COVID-19. The CDR3 DNA reads TGTGCCAGCAGCTTGCGCACAGGGGGATGGAACGAGCAGTACTTC. Amino acids: CASSLRTGGWNEQYF. Variable domain in full (rest from reference TRBV5-5 and TRBJ2-7): DAGVTQSPTHLIKTRGQQVTLRCSPISGHKSVSWYQQVLGQGPQFIFQYYEKEERGRGNFPDRFSARQFPNYSSELNVNALLLGDSALYLCASSLRTGGWNEQYFGPGTRLTVT.